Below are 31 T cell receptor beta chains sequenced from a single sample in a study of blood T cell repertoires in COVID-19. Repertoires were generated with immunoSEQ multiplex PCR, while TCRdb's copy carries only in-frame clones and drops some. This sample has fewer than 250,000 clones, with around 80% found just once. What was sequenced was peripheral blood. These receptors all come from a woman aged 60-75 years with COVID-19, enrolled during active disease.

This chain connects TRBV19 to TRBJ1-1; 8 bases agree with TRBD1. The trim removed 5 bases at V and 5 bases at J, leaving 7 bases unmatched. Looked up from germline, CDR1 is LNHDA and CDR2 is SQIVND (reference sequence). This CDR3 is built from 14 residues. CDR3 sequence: CASSVQGAWTEAFF. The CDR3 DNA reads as TGTGCCAGTAGTGTCCAGGGGGCCTGGACTGAAGCTTTCTTT.

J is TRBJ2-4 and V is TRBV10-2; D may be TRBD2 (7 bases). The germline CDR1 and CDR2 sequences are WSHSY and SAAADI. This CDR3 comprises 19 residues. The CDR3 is CATSRGGFETLLAKNIQYF. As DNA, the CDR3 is TGCGCGACCTCGAGGGGGGGGTTTGAGACCCTGTTAGCCAAAAACATTCAGTACTTC.

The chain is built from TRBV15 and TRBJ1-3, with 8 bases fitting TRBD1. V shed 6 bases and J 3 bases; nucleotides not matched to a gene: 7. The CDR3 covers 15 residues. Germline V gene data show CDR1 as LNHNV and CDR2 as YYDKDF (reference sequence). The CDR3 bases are TGTGCCACCAGATCGACAGGGGAGGGTGGAAACACCATATATTTT. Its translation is CATRSTGEGGNTIYF.

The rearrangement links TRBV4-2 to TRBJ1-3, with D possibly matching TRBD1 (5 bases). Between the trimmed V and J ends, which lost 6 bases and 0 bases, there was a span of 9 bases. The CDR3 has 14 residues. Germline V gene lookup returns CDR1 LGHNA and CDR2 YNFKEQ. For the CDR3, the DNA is TGTGCCAGCAGGGAGGGACTCTCTGGAAACACCATATATTTT. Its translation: CASREGLSGNTIYF.

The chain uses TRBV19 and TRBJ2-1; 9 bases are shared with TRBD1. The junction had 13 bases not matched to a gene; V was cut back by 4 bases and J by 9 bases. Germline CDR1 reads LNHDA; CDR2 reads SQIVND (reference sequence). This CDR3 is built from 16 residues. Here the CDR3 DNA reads TGTGCCAGTAGTAAGCCCGGGACAGGGATGGCTGGTGAGCAGTTCTTC. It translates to CASSKPGTGMAGEQFF. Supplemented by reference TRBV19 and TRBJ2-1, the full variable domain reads DGGITQSPKYLFRKEGQNVTLSCEQNLNHDAMYWYRQDPGQGLRLIYYSQIVNDFQKGDIAEGYSVSREKKESFPLTVTSAQKNPTAFYLCASSKPGTGMAGEQFFGPGTRLTVL.

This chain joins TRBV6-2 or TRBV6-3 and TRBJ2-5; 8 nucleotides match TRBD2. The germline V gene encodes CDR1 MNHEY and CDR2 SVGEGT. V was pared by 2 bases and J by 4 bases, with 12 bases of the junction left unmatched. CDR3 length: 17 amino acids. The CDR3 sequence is CASSYIRLAGTPETQYF. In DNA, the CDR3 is TGTGCCAGCAGTTACATCAGGTTAGCGGGAACTCCAGAGACCCAGTACTTC.

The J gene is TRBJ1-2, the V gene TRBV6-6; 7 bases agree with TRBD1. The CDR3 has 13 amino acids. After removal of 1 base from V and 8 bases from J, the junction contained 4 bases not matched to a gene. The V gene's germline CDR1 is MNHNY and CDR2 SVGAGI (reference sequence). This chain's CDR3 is CASSYYPGGGYTF. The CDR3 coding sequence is TGTGCCAGCAGTTACTACCCAGGGGGGGGCTACACCTTC.

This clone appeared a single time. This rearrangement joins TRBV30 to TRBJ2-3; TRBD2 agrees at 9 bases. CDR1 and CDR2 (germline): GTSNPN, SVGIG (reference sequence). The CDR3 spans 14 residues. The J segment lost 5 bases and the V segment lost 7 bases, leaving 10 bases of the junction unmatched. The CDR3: CASGGSGSGDTQYF. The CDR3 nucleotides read TGTGCCTCCGGGGGTAGCGGGAGTGGAGATACGCAGTATTTT.

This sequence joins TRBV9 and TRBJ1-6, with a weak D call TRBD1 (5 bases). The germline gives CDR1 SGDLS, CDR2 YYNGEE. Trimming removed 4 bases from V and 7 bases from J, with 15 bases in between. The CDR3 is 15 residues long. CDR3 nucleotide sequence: TGTGCCAGCAGCTCACAGGCAGGGTCGAATTCACCCCTCCACTTT. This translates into CASSSQAGSNSPLHF.

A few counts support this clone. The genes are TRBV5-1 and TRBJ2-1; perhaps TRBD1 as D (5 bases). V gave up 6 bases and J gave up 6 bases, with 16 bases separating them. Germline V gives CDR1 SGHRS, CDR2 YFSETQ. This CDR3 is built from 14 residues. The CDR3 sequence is CASTPTAGGNEQFF. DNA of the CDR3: TGCGCCAGCACCCCGACAGCTGGTGGCAATGAGCAGTTCTTC.

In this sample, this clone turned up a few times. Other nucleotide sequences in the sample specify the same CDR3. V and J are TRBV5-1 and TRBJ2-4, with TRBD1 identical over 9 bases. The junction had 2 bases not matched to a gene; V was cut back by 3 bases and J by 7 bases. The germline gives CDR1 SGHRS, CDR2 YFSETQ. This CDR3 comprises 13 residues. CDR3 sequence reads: CASSWGQGNIQYF. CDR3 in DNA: TGCGCCAGCAGCTGGGGACAGGGTAACATTCAGTACTTC.

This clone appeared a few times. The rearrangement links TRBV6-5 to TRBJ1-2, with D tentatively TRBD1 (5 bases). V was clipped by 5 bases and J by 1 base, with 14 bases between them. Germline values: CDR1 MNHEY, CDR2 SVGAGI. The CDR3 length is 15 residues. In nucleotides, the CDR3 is TGTGCCAGCAGTCCCCCCGGGGGATTTAACTATGGCTACACCTTC. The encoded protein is CASSPPGGFNYGYTF.

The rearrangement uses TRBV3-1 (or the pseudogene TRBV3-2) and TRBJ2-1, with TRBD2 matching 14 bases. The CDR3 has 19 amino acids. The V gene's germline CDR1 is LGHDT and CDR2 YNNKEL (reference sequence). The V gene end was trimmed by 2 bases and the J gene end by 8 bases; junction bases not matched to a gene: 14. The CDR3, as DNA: TGTGCCAGCAGCCAATTTGCCGTAGGACTAGCGGGAGGTAGCCATGAGCAGTTCTTC. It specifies CASSQFAVGLAGGSHEQFF.

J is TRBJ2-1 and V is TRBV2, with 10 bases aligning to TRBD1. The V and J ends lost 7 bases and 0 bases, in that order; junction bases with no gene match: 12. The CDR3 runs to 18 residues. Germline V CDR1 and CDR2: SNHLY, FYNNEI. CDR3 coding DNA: TGTGCCAGCAAAAAGACAGGGGGCCCTTCGAGCTCCTACAATGAGCAGTTCTTC. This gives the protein CASKKTGGPSSSYNEQFF.

The CDR3 DNA follows: TGTGCCACCAGTGCTGTGGGGGACACGGTCGCGGGTGAGCAGTTCTTC. This codes for CATSAVGDTVAGEQFF. This chain joins TRBV24-1 and TRBJ2-1, with D possibly being TRBD1 (6 bases). The CDR3 consists of 16 residues. V was pared by 5 bases and J by 9 bases, with 22 bases between. CDR1 is KGHDR and CDR2 is SFDVKD in the germline V gene.

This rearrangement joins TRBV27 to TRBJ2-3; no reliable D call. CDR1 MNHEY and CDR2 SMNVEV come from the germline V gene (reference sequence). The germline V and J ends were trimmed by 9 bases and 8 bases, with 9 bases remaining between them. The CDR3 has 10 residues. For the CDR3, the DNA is TGTGCCAGACCGAGGAGTACGCAGTATTTT. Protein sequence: CARPRSTQYF.

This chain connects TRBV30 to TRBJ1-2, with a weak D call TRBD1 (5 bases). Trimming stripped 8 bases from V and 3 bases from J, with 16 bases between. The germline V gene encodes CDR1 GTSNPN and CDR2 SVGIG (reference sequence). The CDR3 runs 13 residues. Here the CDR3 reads CALEEEGDYGYTF. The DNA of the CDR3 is TGTGCCCTGGAAGAGGAAGGGGACTATGGCTACACCTTC.

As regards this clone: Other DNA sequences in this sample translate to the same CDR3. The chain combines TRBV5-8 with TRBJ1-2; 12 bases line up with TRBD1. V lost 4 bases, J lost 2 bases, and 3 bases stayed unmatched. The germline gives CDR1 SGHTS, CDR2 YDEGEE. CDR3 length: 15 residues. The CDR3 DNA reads TGTGCCAGCAGCCTGGGGACAGGGGGCAACTATGGCTACACCTTC. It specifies CASSLGTGGNYGYTF.

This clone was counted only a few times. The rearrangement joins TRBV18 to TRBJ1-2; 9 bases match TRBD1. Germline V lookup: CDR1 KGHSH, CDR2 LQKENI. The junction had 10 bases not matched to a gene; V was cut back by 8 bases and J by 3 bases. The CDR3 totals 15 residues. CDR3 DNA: TGTGCCAGCAACCCTTCGGGACAGGGCTACTATGGCTACACCTTC. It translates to CASNPSGQGYYGYTF.

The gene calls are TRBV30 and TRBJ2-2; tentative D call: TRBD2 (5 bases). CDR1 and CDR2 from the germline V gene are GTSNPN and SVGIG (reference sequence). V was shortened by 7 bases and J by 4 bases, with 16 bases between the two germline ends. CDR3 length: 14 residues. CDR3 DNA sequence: TGTGCCTCTAAAAGAGGGAGTCTCACCGGGGAGCTGTTTTTT. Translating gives CASKRGSLTGELFF.

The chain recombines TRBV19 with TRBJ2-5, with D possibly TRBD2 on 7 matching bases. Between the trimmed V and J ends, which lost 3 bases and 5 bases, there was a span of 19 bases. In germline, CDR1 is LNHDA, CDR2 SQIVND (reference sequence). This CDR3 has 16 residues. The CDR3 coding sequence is TGTGCCAGTAGTATCATCCTGGCTAGGGGGGGGGAGACCCAGTACTTC. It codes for CASSIILARGGETQYF.

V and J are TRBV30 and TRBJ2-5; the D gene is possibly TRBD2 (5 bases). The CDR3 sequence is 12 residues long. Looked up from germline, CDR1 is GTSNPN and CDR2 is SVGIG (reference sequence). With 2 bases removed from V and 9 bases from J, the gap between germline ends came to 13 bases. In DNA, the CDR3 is TGTGCCTGGAGTTTCGGGGTCTCGGCCCAGTACTTC. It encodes CAWSFGVSAQYF.

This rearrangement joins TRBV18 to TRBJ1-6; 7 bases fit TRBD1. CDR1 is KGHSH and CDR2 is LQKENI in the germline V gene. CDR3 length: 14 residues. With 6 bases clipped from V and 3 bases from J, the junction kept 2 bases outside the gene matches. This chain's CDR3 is CASSRDSYNSPLHF. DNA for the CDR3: TGTGCCAGCTCTCGGGACAGCTATAATTCACCCCTCCACTTT.

CDR3 coding DNA: TGTGCCAGCAGCCGATTTGACCAGCCAGGGGGGTCCTCTCGGGAGCAGTACTTC. The encoded protein is CASSRFDQPGGSSREQYF. The J gene is TRBJ2-7, the V gene TRBV9, with a weak D call TRBD1 (7 bases). CDR3 length: 18 amino acids. V was cut by 4 bases and J by 7 bases, with 30 bases left in between. Per the germline V gene, CDR1 is SGDLS and CDR2 is YYNGEE.

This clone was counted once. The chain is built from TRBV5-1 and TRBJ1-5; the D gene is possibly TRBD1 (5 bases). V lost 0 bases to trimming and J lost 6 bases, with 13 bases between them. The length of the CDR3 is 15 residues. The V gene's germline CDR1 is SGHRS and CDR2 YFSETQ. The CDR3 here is CASSLEPGGGQPQHF. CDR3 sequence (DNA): TGCGCCAGCAGCTTGGAACCCGGGGGAGGTCAGCCCCAGCATTTT.

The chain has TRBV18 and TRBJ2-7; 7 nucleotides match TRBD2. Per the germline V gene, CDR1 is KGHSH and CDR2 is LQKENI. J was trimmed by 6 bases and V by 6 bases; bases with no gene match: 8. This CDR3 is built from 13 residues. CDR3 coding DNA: TGTGCCAGCTCCCTCTGGGAGGGACGCGAGCAGTACTTC. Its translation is CASSLWEGREQYF.

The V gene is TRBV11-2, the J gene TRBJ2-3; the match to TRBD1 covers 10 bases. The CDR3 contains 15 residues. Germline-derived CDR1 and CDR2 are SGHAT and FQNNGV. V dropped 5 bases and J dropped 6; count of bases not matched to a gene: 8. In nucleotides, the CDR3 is TGTGCCAGCAGCCCCCTGGGGGGACAGGGGGATACGCAGTATTTT. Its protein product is CASSPLGGQGDTQYF.

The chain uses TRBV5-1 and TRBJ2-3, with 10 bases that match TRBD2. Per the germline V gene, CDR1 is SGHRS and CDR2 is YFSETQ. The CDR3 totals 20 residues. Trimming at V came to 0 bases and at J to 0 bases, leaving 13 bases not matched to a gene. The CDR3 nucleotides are TGCGCCAGCAGCTTGGCCGGGGTAGCGGGGGGCTCCCCTAGCACAGATACGCAGTATTTT. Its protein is CASSLAGVAGGSPSTDTQYF.

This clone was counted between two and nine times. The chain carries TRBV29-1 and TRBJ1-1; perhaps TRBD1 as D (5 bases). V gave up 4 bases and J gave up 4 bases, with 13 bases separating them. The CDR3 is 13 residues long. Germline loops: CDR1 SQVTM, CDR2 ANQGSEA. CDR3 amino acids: CSVVITGTTEAFF. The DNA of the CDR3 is TGCAGCGTTGTAATAACAGGAACCACTGAAGCTTTCTTT. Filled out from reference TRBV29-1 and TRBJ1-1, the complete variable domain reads SAVISQKPSRDICQRGTSLTIQCQVDSQVTMMFWYRQQPGQSLTLIATANQGSEATYESGFVIDKFPISRPNLTFSTLTVSNMSPEDSSIYLCSVVITGTTEAFFGQGTRLTVV.

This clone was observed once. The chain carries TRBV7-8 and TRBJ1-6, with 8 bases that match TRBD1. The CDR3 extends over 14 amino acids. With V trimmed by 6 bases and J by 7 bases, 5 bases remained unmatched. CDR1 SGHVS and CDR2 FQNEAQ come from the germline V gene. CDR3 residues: CASRRDRGNSPLHF. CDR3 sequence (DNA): TGTGCCAGCAGACGAGACAGGGGCAATTCACCCCTCCACTTT.

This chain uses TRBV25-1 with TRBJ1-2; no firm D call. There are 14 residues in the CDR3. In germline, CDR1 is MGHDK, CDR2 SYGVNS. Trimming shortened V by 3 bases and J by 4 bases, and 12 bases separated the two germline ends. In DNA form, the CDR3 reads TGTGCCAGCAGTGAGCATTACAGTTCCTATGGCTACACCTTC. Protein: CASSEHYSSYGYTF.